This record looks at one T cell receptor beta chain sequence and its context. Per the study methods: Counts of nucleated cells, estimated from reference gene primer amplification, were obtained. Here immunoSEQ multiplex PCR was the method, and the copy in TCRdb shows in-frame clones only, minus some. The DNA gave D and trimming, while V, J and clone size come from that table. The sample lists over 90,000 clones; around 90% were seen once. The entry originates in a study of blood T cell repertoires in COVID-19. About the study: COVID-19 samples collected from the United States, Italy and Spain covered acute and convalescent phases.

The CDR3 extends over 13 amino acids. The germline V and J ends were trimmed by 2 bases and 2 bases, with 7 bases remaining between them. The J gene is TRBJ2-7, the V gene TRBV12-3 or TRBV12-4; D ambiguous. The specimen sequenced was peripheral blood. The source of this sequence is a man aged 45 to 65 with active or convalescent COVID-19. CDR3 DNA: TGTGCCAGCAGTTTAAGCCCCCCCTACGAGCAGTACTTC. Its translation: CASSLSPPYEQYF.